This T cell receptor beta chain emerged from a study of human T cells and chemical hapten exposure. Study-wide background: The study enrolled mostly female patients with alopecia areata, totalis or universalis. Per-sample TCR yield variation was attributed mainly to small pooled library volume differences.

Time point meaning: patch test 2, 6 weeks after DPC sensitization. Treatment described: therapeutic diphenylcyclopropenone sensitization with weekly scalp DPC. This clonotype has a count of ten or more. Its antigen remains unknown. Unmatched junction bases numbered 2, after V lost 4 bases and J lost 5 bases. Germline CDR1 reads SEHNR; CDR2 reads FQNEAQ (reference sequence). The CDR3 length is 13 residues. Points from the study as a whole: Relative to control repertoires, expanded TCRs gave rise to significantly more large CDR3 similarity clusters.

TCRdb itself ran the RACE reads through MiXCR, one entry per CDR3 protein. The sample includes around 80,000 distinct CDR3 sequences, 6.6% seen only once; the top ten take 1.3%. The sequence derives from a woman aged 30 to 39 with alopecia areata. Some clones in this sample may be carry-over from other donors' samples. The chain uses TRBV7-9 and TRBJ1-5; 7 bases align to TRBD1. Specimen: whole blood, collected in connection with sensitization to the hapten diphenylcyclopropenone (DPC). The CDR3 here is CASSSQGDQPQHF. DNA for the CDR3: TGTGCCAGCAGCTCGCAGGGGGATCAGCCCCAGCATTTT.